This TCR beta chain emerged from a study of T cells in Graves' hyperthyroidism and ophthalmopathy. Study-wide results and limits: The model made its ophthalmopathy prediction, and onset followed a median 6.5 months later.

In regard to this clonotype: Its antigen is unknown.

This CDR3 has 16 residues. The ends lost 6 bases at V and 7 bases at J; junction bases unmatched: 12. Amplification yielded TCR beta CDR3 regions, with RNA transcripts as the source. TCR CDR3 regions were first amplified by RT-PCR with HTBI primers. One entry per CDR3 protein results from TCRdb running MiXCR on the multiplex PCR reads. The sample contains about 740,000 distinct CDR3 sequences, about 15% of which appear only once. The chain uses TRBV12-3 or TRBV12-4 and TRBJ1-6; TRBD1 matches 7 bases. The sample comprised blood. The source of this sequence is a woman between 18 and 29 years old with Graves' hyperthyroidism. CDR3 region: CASRVRGGQSNSPLHF. CDR3 bases: TGTGCCAGCAGAGTACGTGGGGGACAGTCAAATTCACCCCTCCACTTT.